Listed below are T cell receptor beta chains from one sample, sequenced in a study of identifying expanded T cells in peripheral blood. The repertoire was sequenced with immunoSEQ multiplex PCR; TCRdb's copy has only in-frame clones and lacks some. The sample yields some 100,000 clones, roughly 89% seen once. Input material: blood. These TCRs come from a person aged 18 to 70 in good health. CDR3s include the opening cysteine and the closing phenylalanine or tryptophan. The order of the fields is J gene, clone size, D gene, V gene, CDR3 protein, CDR3 DNA. A D gene is named only where the DNA matches it firmly. Part of the rows lack a size; the others show once, few, many or a class for expanded clones.

J gene: TRBJ1-1; clone size: -; D gene: -; V gene: TRBV7-8; CDR3 protein: CASSLERLYTEAFF; CDR3 DNA: TGTGCCAGCAGCTTAGAAAGGCTTTACACTGAAGCTTTCTTT
J gene: TRBJ2-7; clone size: -; D gene: -; V gene: TRBV5-4; CDR3 protein: CASSFFRNEQYF; CDR3 DNA: TGTGCCAGCAGCTTTTTCCGAAACGAGCAGTACTTC
J gene: TRBJ2-2; clone size: -; D gene: TRBD2; V gene: TRBV13; CDR3 protein: CASSSERGLNTGELFF; CDR3 DNA: TGTGCCAGCAGCTCGGAGCGGGGATTGAACACCGGGGAGCTGTTTTTT
J gene: TRBJ1-6; clone size: -; D gene: -; V gene: TRBV7-8; CDR3 protein: CASSLGVAGPHANSPLHF; CDR3 DNA: TGTGCCAGCAGCTTAGGGGTGGCGGGGCCACATGCGAATTCACCCCTCCACTTT
J gene: TRBJ1-1; clone size: few; D gene: -; V gene: TRBV29-1; CDR3 protein: CSVERFTEAFF; CDR3 DNA: TGCAGCGTTGAACGGTTCACTGAAGCTTTCTTT
J gene: TRBJ2-7; clone size: -; D gene: -; V gene: TRBV6-5; CDR3 protein: CASSYRGNYEQYF; CDR3 DNA: TGTGCCAGCAGTTACAGGGGGAACTACGAGCAGTACTTC
J gene: TRBJ1-1; clone size: -; D gene: TRBD1; V gene: TRBV4-3; CDR3 protein: CASSQVRDRHAFF; CDR3 DNA: TGCGCCAGCAGCCAAGTCCGGGACAGGCATGCTTTCTTT
J gene: TRBJ1-2; clone size: few; D gene: TRBD1; V gene: TRBV5-6; CDR3 protein: CASRPGGIYGYTF; CDR3 DNA: TGTGCCAGCAGGCCAGGGGGTATCTATGGCTACACCTTC
J gene: TRBJ2-7; clone size: -; D gene: -; V gene: TRBV21-1; CDR3 protein: CASSTPGDSKTSYEQYF; CDR3 DNA: TGTGCCAGCAGCACGCCTGGGGACAGTAAAACCTCCTACGAGCAGTACTTC
J gene: TRBJ1-3; clone size: -; D gene: -; V gene: TRBV9; CDR3 protein: CASSVLGNTIYF; CDR3 DNA: TGTGCCAGCAGCGTACTGGGGAACACCATATATTTT
J gene: TRBJ2-2; clone size: -; D gene: -; V gene: TRBV4-1; CDR3 protein: CASSQVEGNTGELFF; CDR3 DNA: TGCGCCAGCAGCCAAGTGGAGGGGAACACCGGGGAGCTGTTTTTT
J gene: TRBJ2-7; clone size: -; D gene: -; V gene: TRBV7-8; CDR3 protein: CASSSSGTLGYEQYF; CDR3 DNA: TGTGCCAGCAGCTCCTCAGGGACCCTCGGGTACGAGCAGTACTTC
J gene: TRBJ1-1; clone size: -; D gene: TRBD1; V gene: TRBV2; CDR3 protein: CASREGQHAEAFF; CDR3 DNA: TGTGCCAGCAGGGAGGGACAGCATGCTGAAGCTTTCTTT
J gene: TRBJ2-2; clone size: -; D gene: TRBD1; V gene: TRBV5-4; CDR3 protein: CASSGLGQGETGELFF; CDR3 DNA: TGTGCCAGCAGCGGCCTGGGACAGGGTGAAACCGGGGAGCTGTTTTTT
J gene: TRBJ2-5; clone size: -; D gene: -; V gene: TRBV7-7; CDR3 protein: CASSSLAQETQYF; CDR3 DNA: TGTGCCAGCAGCTCTCTAGCGCAAGAGACCCAGTACTTC
J gene: TRBJ1-4; clone size: -; D gene: -; V gene: TRBV28; CDR3 protein: CASSFGGEGEKLFF; CDR3 DNA: TGTGCCAGCAGTTTTGGGGGTGAGGGTGAAAAACTGTTTTTT
J gene: TRBJ2-7; clone size: -; D gene: -; V gene: TRBV27; CDR3 protein: CASSTPRPGTYEQYF; CDR3 DNA: TGTGCCAGCAGCACCCCCCGCCCGGGAACCTACGAGCAGTACTTC
J gene: TRBJ2-1; clone size: -; D gene: TRBD2; V gene: TRBV4-3; CDR3 protein: CASSQDRLAGGISYNEQFF; CDR3 DNA: TGCGCCAGCAGCCAAGATCGACTAGCGGGGGGGATCTCCTACAATGAGCAGTTCTTC
J gene: TRBJ2-7; clone size: -; D gene: -; V gene: TRBV6-5; CDR3 protein: CASSYGGRFRYEQYF; CDR3 DNA: TGTGCCAGCAGTTACGGGGGGCGTTTTCGCTACGAGCAGTACTTC
J gene: TRBJ1-5; clone size: -; D gene: -; V gene: TRBV28; CDR3 protein: CASSLGGFNQPQHF; CDR3 DNA: TGTGCCAGCAGTTTAGGGGGATTCAATCAGCCCCAGCATTTT
J gene: TRBJ2-3; clone size: -; D gene: -; V gene: TRBV4-3; CDR3 protein: CASSQARGDTQYF; CDR3 DNA: TGCGCCAGCAGCCAAGCTCGCGGGGATACGCAGTATTTT
J gene: TRBJ2-3; clone size: -; D gene: -; V gene: TRBV6-5; CDR3 protein: CASSYSTSWPDTQYF; CDR3 DNA: TGTGCCAGCAGTTACTCCACTAGCTGGCCAGATACGCAGTATTTT
J gene: TRBJ2-5; clone size: -; D gene: -; V gene: TRBV7-8; CDR3 protein: CASSPRKETQYF; CDR3 DNA: TGTGCCAGCAGCCCCCGGAAAGAGACCCAGTACTTC
J gene: TRBJ2-3; clone size: -; D gene: -; V gene: TRBV7-9; CDR3 protein: CASSLDPQGGRTQYF; CDR3 DNA: TGTGCCAGCAGCTTAGACCCGCAGGGTGGGCGTACGCAGTATTTT
J gene: TRBJ2-2; clone size: -; D gene: TRBD2; V gene: TRBV27; CDR3 protein: CASSFELAGITGELFF; CDR3 DNA: TGTGCCAGCAGTTTCGAACTAGCGGGGATCACCGGGGAGCTGTTTTTT
J gene: TRBJ2-7; clone size: -; D gene: TRBD1; V gene: TRBV5-1; CDR3 protein: CASSWYRGDSDEQYF; CDR3 DNA: TGCGCCAGCAGCTGGTACAGGGGGGACTCGGATGAGCAGTACTTC
J gene: TRBJ1-1; clone size: -; D gene: TRBD1; V gene: TRBV28; CDR3 protein: CASSQTGDGEAFF; CDR3 DNA: TGTGCCAGCAGTCAAACAGGGGACGGTGAAGCTTTCTTT
J gene: TRBJ1-1; clone size: -; D gene: -; V gene: TRBV7-8; CDR3 protein: CASSLVVENTEAFF; CDR3 DNA: TGTGCCAGCAGCTTAGTGGTGGAGAACACTGAAGCTTTCTTT
J gene: TRBJ1-3; clone size: -; D gene: -; V gene: TRBV6-5; CDR3 protein: CASSLGTRASTIYF; CDR3 DNA: TGTGCCAGCAGCCTCGGGACCCGGGCCTCGACCATATATTTT
J gene: TRBJ1-4; clone size: -; D gene: -; V gene: TRBV2; CDR3 protein: CASSLNFGEKLFF; CDR3 DNA: TGTGCCAGCAGTCTTAACTTCGGTGAAAAACTGTTTTTT
J gene: TRBJ2-2; clone size: -; D gene: -; V gene: TRBV5-1; CDR3 protein: CASRGSAGELFF; CDR3 DNA: TGCGCCAGCAGGGGGAGCGCCGGGGAGCTGTTTTTT